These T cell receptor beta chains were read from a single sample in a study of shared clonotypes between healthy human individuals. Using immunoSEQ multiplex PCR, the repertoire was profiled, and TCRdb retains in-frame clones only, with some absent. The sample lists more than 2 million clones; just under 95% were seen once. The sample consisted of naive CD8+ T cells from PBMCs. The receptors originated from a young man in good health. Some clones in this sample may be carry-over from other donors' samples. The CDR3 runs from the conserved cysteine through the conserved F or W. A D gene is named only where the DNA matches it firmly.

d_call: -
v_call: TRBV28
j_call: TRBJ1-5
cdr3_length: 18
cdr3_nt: TGTGCCAGCAGTTTTTCAGGGCGGGATCTTTATAGCAATCAGCCCCAGCATTTT
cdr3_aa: CASSFSGRDLYSNQPQHF

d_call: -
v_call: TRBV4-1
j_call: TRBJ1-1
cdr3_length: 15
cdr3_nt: TGCGCCAGCAGCCATGGGGGCAATGCGGGCACTGAAGCTTTCTTT
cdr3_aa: CASSHGGNAGTEAFF

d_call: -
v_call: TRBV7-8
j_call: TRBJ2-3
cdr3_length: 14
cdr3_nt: TGTGCCAGCAGCTTACAGGGAAGCACAGATACGCAGTATTTT
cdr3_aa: CASSLQGSTDTQYF

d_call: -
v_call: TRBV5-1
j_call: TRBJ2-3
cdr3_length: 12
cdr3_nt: TGCGCCAGCAGCTCCCGGACAGATACGCAGTATTTT
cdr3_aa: CASSSRTDTQYF

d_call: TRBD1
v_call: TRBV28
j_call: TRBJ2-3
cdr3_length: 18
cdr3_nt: TGTGCCAGCAGTTTGCGGGTCCACCGGGACAGGGAGACAGATACGCAGTATTTT
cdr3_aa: CASSLRVHRDRETDTQYF

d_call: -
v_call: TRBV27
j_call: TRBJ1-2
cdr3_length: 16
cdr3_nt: TGTGCCAGCAGTTTATCGGCAGGGTTCTTTTACTATGGCTACACCTTC
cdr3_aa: CASSLSAGFFYYGYTF

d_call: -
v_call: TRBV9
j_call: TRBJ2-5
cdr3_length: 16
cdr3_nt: TGTGCCAGCAGCGTAGAGGGTAGGGAAGCCCAAGAGACCCAGTACTTC
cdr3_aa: CASSVEGREAQETQYF

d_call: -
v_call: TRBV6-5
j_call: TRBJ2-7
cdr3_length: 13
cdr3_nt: TGTGCCAGCAGTTACCAGACCGGGACACCGGCGGACTTC
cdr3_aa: CASSYQTGTPADF

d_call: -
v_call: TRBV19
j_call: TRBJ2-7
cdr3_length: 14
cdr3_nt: TGTGCCAGTAGTCAGGAGGCCTCAGGGTACGAGCAGTACTTC
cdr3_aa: CASSQEASGYEQYF

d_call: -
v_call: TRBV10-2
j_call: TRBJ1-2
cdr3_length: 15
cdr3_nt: TGCGCCAGCAGTGAATCATTGGGAGCTAACTATGGCTACACCTTC
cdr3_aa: CASSESLGANYGYTF

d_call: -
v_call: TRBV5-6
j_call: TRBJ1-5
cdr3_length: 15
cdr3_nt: TGTGCCAGCAGCTCACTGGGGAGGGGGGATCAGCCCCAGCATTTT
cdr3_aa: CASSSLGRGDQPQHF